One sample yielded the 32 T cell receptor beta chains listed below, sequenced in a study of T cell changes during pregnancy in multiple sclerosis. Sequencing was performed with immunoSEQ multiplex PCR; in TCRdb, only in-frame clones are kept and a portion is missing. The table lists some 53,000 clones, roughly 92% of them singletons. The input for sequencing was CD4+ T cells from peripheral blood mononuclear cells, taken in the third trimester of pregnancy. The receptor set was obtained from a female donor with multiple sclerosis, enrolled in a pregnancy study.

This clone was seen only once. The chain has TRBV9 and TRBJ1-1; D ambiguous. CDR1 SGDLS and CDR2 YYNGEE come from the germline V gene. V was clipped by 7 bases and J by 1 base, with 14 bases between them. The CDR3 length is 14 residues. CDR3 sequence reads: CASSIQFQNTEAFF. The CDR3 region has the DNA TGTGCCAGCTCCATACAGTTCCAGAACACTGAAGCTTTCTTT.

Only one count was recorded for this clone. The V and J genes are TRBV18 and TRBJ1-5; D may be TRBD1 (6 bases). This CDR3 comprises 16 residues. Trimming stripped 2 bases from V and 2 bases from J, with 13 bases between. Looked up from germline, CDR1 is KGHSH and CDR2 is LQKENI. CDR3 nucleotides: TGTGCCAGCTCACCAAGAAGGGGGAGAGGCAATCAGCCCCAGCATTTT. Residues: CASSPRRGRGNQPQHF.

The CDR3 region has the DNA TGTGCCAGCAGCCAAGCTGTGACGGGGGGTATCGTGCCCCAGCATTTT. As protein: CASSQAVTGGIVPQHF. The genes are TRBV4-2 and TRBJ1-5, with a tentative D call TRBD1 (5 bases). This CDR3 contains 16 residues. Trimming left V 1 base short and J 9 bases short, with 19 bases between. CDR1 is LGHNA and CDR2 is YNFKEQ in the germline V gene.

The V and J genes are TRBV4-1 and TRBJ1-2, with 11 bases lining up with TRBD1. Trimming cost V 4 bases and J 8 bases; bases outside gene matches: 9. The CDR3 covers 15 residues. In germline, CDR1 is MGHRA, CDR2 YSYEKL. The CDR3 region is CASSLPGQGAGGYTF. CDR3 nucleotide sequence: TGCGCCAGCAGCCTCCCCGGACAGGGGGCAGGGGGCTACACCTTC.

The chain joins TRBV28 to TRBJ2-7; D is perhaps TRBD1 (6 bases). The CDR3 covers 14 residues. The germline CDR1 and CDR2 sequences are MDHEN and SYDVKM. The V gene lost 8 bases and the J gene lost 0 bases, with 14 bases spanning the gap. The CDR3 loop is CASRPGTISYEQYF. CDR3 bases: TGTGCCAGCCGCCCCGGGACAATCTCCTACGAGCAGTACTTC. Full variable domain (outside the CDR3, taken from reference TRBV28 and TRBJ2-7): DVKVTQSSRYLVKRTGEKVFLECVQDMDHENMFWYRQDPGLGLRLIYFSYDVKMKEKGDIPEGYSVSREKKERFSLILESASTNQTSMYLCASRPGTISYEQYFGPGTRLTVT.

V is TRBV28 and J is TRBJ1-5, with a tentative D call TRBD1 (5 bases). The CDR3 is 15 amino acids. The V and J ends lost 6 bases and 7 bases respectively, with 19 bases between them. The germline V gene encodes CDR1 MDHEN and CDR2 SYDVKM. CDR3 residues: CASSFRRGGSQPQHF. CDR3 coding DNA: TGTGCCAGCAGCTTTCGTCGGGGGGGGAGCCAGCCCCAGCATTTT.

J is TRBJ2-1 and V is TRBV6-1, with 7 bases fitting TRBD2. The V gene end was trimmed by 5 bases and the J gene end by 5 bases; junction bases not matched to a gene: 6. The germline gives CDR1 MNHNS, CDR2 SASEGT. CDR3 length: 14 residues. The CDR3: CASSRGAGDNEQFF. The CDR3 DNA follows: TGTGCCAGCAGTCGAGGGGCGGGGGACAATGAGCAGTTCTTC.

This clone was found once. The V and J genes are TRBV5-6 and TRBJ1-2; 9 nucleotides agree with TRBD1. Germline V gene data show CDR1 as SGHDT and CDR2 as YYEEEE. CDR3 length: 15 amino acids. The ends lost 1 base at V and 8 bases at J; junction bases unmatched: 9. The CDR3 region is CASSLTPGTGLGYTF. CDR3 sequence (DNA): TGTGCCAGCAGCTTGACGCCCGGGACAGGGCTCGGCTACACCTTC.

The chain recombines TRBV27 with TRBJ2-3, with TRBD2 matching over 8 bases. The CDR3 is 15 amino acids. In germline, CDR1 is MNHEY, CDR2 SMNVEV (reference sequence). After removal of 4 bases from V and 4 bases from J, the junction contained 7 bases not matched to a gene. CDR3 protein: CASSSPGGPSDTQYF. Here the CDR3 DNA reads TGTGCCAGCAGTTCGCCGGGAGGGCCGTCAGATACGCAGTATTTT.

The chain recombines TRBV2 with TRBJ1-5; possible D gene TRBD1, 5 bases. Trimming took off 8 bases at V and 6 bases at J, with 20 bases between the two ends. Germline CDR1 is SNHLY and CDR2 is FYNNEI. CDR3 length: 15 residues. DNA of the CDR3: TGTGCCAGCTCGGCACATGCGGGGGACGGTCAGCCCCAGCATTTT. Translation gives CASSAHAGDGQPQHF.

The chain joins TRBV7-2 to TRBJ1-2, with 7 bases lining up with TRBD1. The germline CDR1 and CDR2 sequences are SGHTA and FQGNSA. The CDR3 is made up of 15 amino acids. The V gene end was trimmed by 1 base and the J gene end by 8 bases; junction bases not matched to a gene: 10. The CDR3 DNA sequence: TGTGCCAGCAGCTTAGGAGAAGGGGCAGGGGGGGGCTACACCTTC. Amino acids: CASSLGEGAGGGYTF.

The rearrangement joins TRBV4-1 to TRBJ2-2; D is undetermined. The CDR3 loop spans 15 amino acids. The V gene lost 1 base and the J gene lost 0 bases, with 6 bases spanning the gap. Germline V gene data show CDR1 as MGHRA and CDR2 as YSYEKL. The CDR3 nucleotides read TGCGCCAGCAGCCAAGTCCCTTCGAACACCGGGGAGCTGTTTTTT. This codes for CASSQVPSNTGELFF.

This chain links TRBV5-4 with TRBJ2-2; 8 bases line up with TRBD1. V lost 2 bases, J lost 7 bases, and 7 bases stayed unmatched. The CDR3 covers 15 residues. CDR1 and CDR2 from the germline V gene are SGHNT and YYREEE (reference sequence). CDR3 in amino acids: CASSLPGQGHGELFF. CDR3 coding DNA: TGTGCCAGCAGCTTACCTGGACAGGGTCACGGGGAGCTGTTTTTT.

This clone was seen a single time. The chain links TRBV6-6 to TRBJ2-7; D ambiguous. This CDR3 is built from 15 residues. From germline, CDR1 is MNHNY and CDR2 SVGAGI (reference sequence). Trimming removed 0 bases from V and 2 bases from J, with 11 bases in between. DNA for the CDR3: TGTGCCAGCAGTTACTCGATCGGCGGTACCTACGAGCAGTACTTC. Its protein is CASSYSIGGTYEQYF.

This rearrangement joins TRBV29-1 to TRBJ1-1; D is perhaps TRBD1 (6 bases). The V end was cut by 3 bases, the J end by 4 bases, with 12 bases between. Germline assignment: CDR1 SQVTM and CDR2 ANQGSEA. There are 13 residues in the CDR3. As DNA, the CDR3 is TGCAGCGTTGATAGGCGGGGGCCCACTGAAGCTTTCTTT. Translating it yields CSVDRRGPTEAFF.

V gene TRBV29-1 combines with J gene TRBJ1-1; TRBD1 matches 9 bases. The CDR3 loop spans 14 amino acids. From germline, CDR1 is SQVTM and CDR2 ANQGSEA. With 6 bases clipped from V and 2 bases from J, the junction kept 7 bases outside the gene matches. The CDR3, as DNA: TGCAGCGTCCTACAGGGGGCAGGTAACACTGAAGCTTTCTTT. Translation gives CSVLQGAGNTEAFF.

This sequence joins TRBV10-2 and TRBJ2-1, with TRBD2 as a possible D gene (5 bases). Germline CDR1 reads WSHSY; CDR2 reads SAAADI. This CDR3 region has 13 residues. Trimming stripped 2 bases from V and 4 bases from J, with 6 bases between. CDR3 residues: CASSEGLYNEQFF. The CDR3 DNA reads TGCGCCAGCAGTGAGGGACTTTACAATGAGCAGTTCTTC.

V usage is TRBV18 and J usage is TRBJ2-2; D is uncertain. V gave up 5 bases and J gave up 0 bases, with 13 bases separating them. The CDR3 loop spans 16 amino acids. CDR1 is KGHSH and CDR2 is LQKENI in the germline V gene. CDR3 nucleotides: TGTGCCAGCTCATTATATCCTGTCCCGAACACCGGGGAGCTGTTTTTT. Its protein product is CASSLYPVPNTGELFF.

V is TRBV9 and J is TRBJ1-3; the D gene is possibly TRBD1 (5 bases). From germline, CDR1 is SGDLS and CDR2 YYNGEE. Trimming shortened V by 1 base and J by 0 bases, and 14 bases separated the two germline ends. The CDR3 runs 17 residues. For the CDR3, the DNA is TGTGCCAGCAGCGTATCCGGGACTTCGCCCTCTGGAAACACCATATATTTT. This codes for CASSVSGTSPSGNTIYF.

Here the CDR3 DNA reads TGTGCCAGCAGTTTATCGGAGGATGGAAACATTCAGTACTTC. This gives the protein CASSLSEDGNIQYF. The chain recombines TRBV27 with TRBJ2-4; perhaps TRBD2 as D (5 bases). This CDR3 region has 14 residues. Trimming took off 0 bases at V and 6 bases at J, with 9 bases between the two ends. Germline assignment: CDR1 MNHEY and CDR2 SMNVEV (reference sequence).

This clone was counted once. V usage is TRBV7-6 and J usage is TRBJ2-7, with 9 bases identical to TRBD1. This CDR3 has 19 amino acids. Trimming took 2 bases from V and 1 from J; bases not matched to a gene: 15. CDR1 is SGHVS, CDR2 FNYEAQ, per germline. Written as DNA, the CDR3 is TGTGCCAGCAGCTTAAGTTTGGGGACAGGGCCTTTTGGGTCCTACGAGCAGTACTTC. Residues: CASSLSLGTGPFGSYEQYF. The full variable domain, completed using reference TRBV7-6 and TRBJ2-7, is GAGVSQSPRYKVTKRGQDVALRCDPISGHVSLYWYRQALGQGPEFLTYFNYEAQQDKSGLPNDRFSAERPEGSISTLTIQRTEQRDSAMYRCASSLSLGTGPFGSYEQYFGPGTRLTVT.

The V gene is TRBV25-1, the J gene TRBJ2-5; 7 bases match TRBD1. V trimming: 4 bases; J trimming: 2 bases; junction bases outside the gene matches: 7. CDR3 length equals 15 residues. Germline values: CDR1 MGHDK, CDR2 SYGVNS. The DNA for the CDR3 is TGTGCCAGCAGTGGCTACAGGGGCGATCAAGAGACCCAGTACTTC. Amino acid sequence: CASSGYRGDQETQYF.

The V and J genes are TRBV7-2 and TRBJ2-5; D is possibly TRBD2 (5 bases). There are 15 residues in the CDR3. Trimming removed 0 bases at V and 5 bases at J, with 13 bases between. From germline, CDR1 is SGHTA and CDR2 FQGNSA. The CDR3 loop is CASSLASQRGETQYF. In nucleotides, the CDR3 is TGTGCCAGCAGCTTAGCGAGCCAGCGAGGGGAGACCCAGTACTTC.

The chain employs TRBV12-5 and TRBJ1-5, with unresolved D. With 4 bases removed from V and 4 bases from J, the gap between germline ends came to 11 bases. This CDR3 has 14 residues. Germline V gene data show CDR1 as LGHNT and CDR2 as FRNRAP. The CDR3 coding sequence is TGTGCTAGTGGTTCTGGCCATCCAAATCAGCCCCAGCATTTT. Amino acid sequence: CASGSGHPNQPQHF.

The chain carries TRBV7-3 and TRBJ1-1; tentatively, D is TRBD1 (5 bases). Germline values: CDR1 SGHTA, CDR2 FQGTGA. The V end was cut by 5 bases, the J end by 1 base, with 8 bases between. The CDR3 extends over 13 amino acids. Here the CDR3 DNA reads TGTGCCAGCAGCCAAGACAGGAACACTGAAGCTTTCTTT. Residues: CASSQDRNTEAFF.

The chain uses TRBV28 and TRBJ1-2, with TRBD1 matching 8 bases. Germline CDR1 reads MDHEN; CDR2 reads SYDVKM. The CDR3 is 15 residues long. V trimming: 3 bases; J trimming: 3 bases; junction bases outside the gene matches: 6. The CDR3 region has the DNA TGTGCCAGCAGTTTCCCGGTGGGACAGGACTATGGCTACACCTTC. Translating it yields CASSFPVGQDYGYTF.

This chain connects TRBV6-6 to TRBJ1-3, with TRBD1 matching 8 bases. The CDR3 contains 15 residues. Losses at the gene ends were 5 bases for V and 4 bases for J; bases not matched to a gene: 7. CDR1 is MNHNY, CDR2 SVGAGI, per germline (reference sequence). CDR3 sequence (DNA): TGTGCCAGCAGTCCACAGGGGGTTGCAGGAAACACCATATATTTT. This sequence encodes CASSPQGVAGNTIYF.

This chain uses TRBV30 with TRBJ1-3, with D tentatively TRBD1 (6 bases). V lost 4 bases, J lost 3 bases, and 13 bases lay in between. The CDR3 totals 14 residues. Germline CDR1 and CDR2: GTSNPN and SVGIG (reference sequence). The CDR3 bases are TGTGCCTGGACCCGGGACAATTATGGAAACACCATATATTTT. Residues: CAWTRDNYGNTIYF. The variable domain in full, completed from reference TRBV30 and TRBJ1-3, reads SQTIHQWPATLVQPVGSPLSLECTVEGTSNPNLYWYRQAAGRGLQLLFYSVGIGQISSEVPQNLSASRPQDRQFILSSKKLLLSDSGFYLCAWTRDNYGNTIYFGEGSWLTVV.

This chain joins TRBV20-1 and TRBJ2-3, with no clear D. Trimming took 4 bases from V and 6 from J, leaving 8 bases between them. Germline CDR1 reads DFQATT; CDR2 reads SNEGSKA (reference sequence). The CDR3 is 11 amino acids. CDR3 DNA: TGCAGTGCTAATAATGGCGATACGCAGTATTTT. As protein: CSANNGDTQYF.

The genes are TRBV7-8 and TRBJ1-4; D is unresolved. This CDR3 has 13 residues. Trimming removed 5 bases from V and 7 bases from J, with 11 bases in between. Germline V gene data show CDR1 as SGHVS and CDR2 as FQNEAQ. CDR3 bases: TGTGCCAGCAGCCCGGGTGGTGGTGAAAAACTGTTTTTT. It translates to CASSPGGGEKLFF.

The V gene is TRBV2, the J gene TRBJ2-5, with D maybe TRBD1 (5 bases). CDR1 is SNHLY and CDR2 is FYNNEI in the germline V gene. This CDR3 is built from 13 residues. Trimming removed 6 bases at V and 3 bases at J, with 11 bases between. The CDR3 sequence: CASRLLGEETQYF. The CDR3 DNA follows: TGTGCCAGCAGACTGCTAGGGGAAGAGACCCAGTACTTC.

This chain joins TRBV18 and TRBJ2-2; tentatively, D is TRBD2 (5 bases). The CDR3 loop spans 12 amino acids. V was pared by 4 bases and J by 6 bases, with 6 bases between. Germline lookup yields CDR1 KGHSH and CDR2 LQKENI. DNA for the CDR3: TGTGCCAGCTCACTAGCGTCCGGGGAGCTGTTTTTT. Protein sequence: CASSLASGELFF.